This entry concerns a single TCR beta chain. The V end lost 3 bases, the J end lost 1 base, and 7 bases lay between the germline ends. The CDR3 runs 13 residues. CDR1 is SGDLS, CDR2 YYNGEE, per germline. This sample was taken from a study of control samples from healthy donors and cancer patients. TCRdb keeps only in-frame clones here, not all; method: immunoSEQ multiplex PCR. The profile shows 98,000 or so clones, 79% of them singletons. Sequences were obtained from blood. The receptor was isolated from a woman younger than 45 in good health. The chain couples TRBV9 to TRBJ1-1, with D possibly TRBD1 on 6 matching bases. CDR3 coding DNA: TGTGCCAGCAGCGCACAGGGGAACACTGAAGCTTTCTTT. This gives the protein CASSAQGNTEAFF.